The 29 T cell receptor beta chains below were found in one sample sequenced in a study of T cells in Graves' hyperthyroidism and ophthalmopathy (dated by TCRdb to between 2018 and 2021). The receptor library was made with multiplex PCR. Sequencing was performed on an Illumina HiSeq 2000. The TCR beta CDR3 regions were amplified from the RNA transcripts. The first round of RT-PCR for the TCR CDR3 was performed with the HTBI primer set and the Qiagen OneStep RT-PCR kit. TCRdb reworked the public reads: Q25 trimming with fastp, MiXCR clone assembly, productive beta chains retained. Identical CDR3 proteins give one entry, which carries the most common genes and DNA. The sample profile shows around 500,000 distinct CDR3 sequences; around 14% of them were found once. Together, the top ten hold 17% of the sample. Sequenced material: blood. The receptors were sampled from a woman between 18 and 30 years old with Graves' hyperthyroidism.

Note on this clonotype: This may come from a read error, since a much larger clone is one base off. The rearrangement joins TRBV6-5 to TRBJ1-1, with D tentatively TRBD1 (6 bases). The CDR3 contains 13 residues. Looked up from germline, CDR1 is MNHEY and CDR2 is SVGAGI. Between the trimmed V and J ends, which lost 2 bases and 4 bases, there was a span of 8 bases. CDR3 region: CASSYRGATEAFF. CDR3 nucleotides: TGTGCCAGCAGTTACAGGGGGGCCACTGAAGCTTTCTTT.

There are many counts of this clonotype. V and J are TRBV20-1 and TRBJ2-5; tentative D call: TRBD2 (7 bases). The CDR3 totals 13 residues. Germline V gives CDR1 DFQATT, CDR2 SNEGSKA (reference sequence). V gave up 6 bases and J gave up 5 bases, with 16 bases separating them. Here the CDR3 DNA reads TGCAGTGCCTTTGGGGGGGGGCGCGAGACCCAGTACTTC. Amino acids: CSAFGGGRETQYF.

This clonotype was seen repeatedly, ten times or more. This chain connects TRBV11-2 to TRBJ1-1; possibly TRBD1 for D (5 bases). The germline V and J ends were trimmed by 0 bases and 1 base, with 12 bases remaining between them. Germline assignment: CDR1 SGHAT and CDR2 FQNNGV. CDR3 length: 16 amino acids. For the CDR3, the DNA is TGTGCCAGCAGCTTAGATCCCTGGCAGGGGAACACTGAAGCTTTCTTT. Translating it yields CASSLDPWQGNTEAFF.

This clonotype has a count of ten or more. The DNA for the CDR3 is TGCAGCGTCGAAACGCTAGGCACAGATACGCAGTATTTT. Protein sequence: CSVETLGTDTQYF. The chain joins TRBV29-1 to TRBJ2-3; D is uncertain. Between the trimmed V and J ends, which lost 6 bases and 1 base, there was a span of 11 bases. This CDR3 has 13 amino acids. CDR1 SQVTM and CDR2 ANQGSEA come from the germline V gene.

This clonotype appeared a few times. The rearrangement joins TRBV7-2 to TRBJ1-1, with a possible D match to TRBD1 (6 bases). V was cut by 5 bases and J by 0 bases, with 13 bases left in between. In germline, CDR1 is SGHTA, CDR2 FQGNSA. CDR3 length: 15 residues. The CDR3 DNA sequence: TGTGCCAGCAGCATCACAGGGAGCCTGAACACTGAAGCTTTCTTT. It specifies CASSITGSLNTEAFF.

This clonotype occurred many times. The V and J genes are TRBV2 and TRBJ1-1; D might be TRBD1 (6 bases). V lost 11 bases and J lost 3, with 16 bases in between. CDR1 is SNHLY and CDR2 is FYNNEI in the germline V gene. There are 13 residues in the CDR3. The CDR3 reads CAGLRGPDTEAFF. CDR3 nucleotides: TGTGCCGGCCTCAGGGGACCCGACACTGAAGCTTTCTTT.

A few counts support this clonotype. The rearrangement uses TRBV29-1 and TRBJ2-7, with D possibly being TRBD1 or TRBD2 (6 bases each). Germline values: CDR1 SQVTM, CDR2 ANQGSEA. The length of the CDR3 is 14 residues. V gave up 3 bases and J gave up 0 bases, with 12 bases separating them. Written as DNA, the CDR3 is TGCAGCGTTGAGGAGGGGGGCGGCTCCTACGAGCAGTACTTC. This sequence encodes CSVEEGGGSYEQYF.

The sample holds many counts of this clonotype. J is TRBJ2-3 and V is TRBV7-9, with 15 bases that match TRBD2. V shed 5 bases, J shed 3 bases, and the junction held 9 bases outside the gene matches. CDR1 and CDR2 (germline): SEHNR, FQNEAQ (reference sequence). The length of the CDR3 is 18 residues. The CDR3 DNA sequence: TGTGCCAGCAGCCCCGGACTAGCGGGAGGGCCCTTGACAGATACGCAGTATTTT. This gives the protein CASSPGLAGGPLTDTQYF.

The V and J genes are TRBV7-9 and TRBJ1-1, with unresolved D. The CDR3 is made up of 13 amino acids. Germline V gene data show CDR1 as SEHNR and CDR2 as FQNEAQ (reference sequence). Deletions cut 6 bases from V and 1 base from J, with 9 bases between. The CDR3 sequence: CASRPDGNTEAFF. Here the CDR3 DNA reads TGTGCCAGCAGACCGGACGGGAACACTGAAGCTTTCTTT.

This clonotype was detected ten times or more. The V call is TRBV2, the J call TRBJ2-1; 7 bases match TRBD2. The CDR3 has 15 amino acids. V gave up 6 bases and J gave up 10 bases; unmatched junction bases: 15. Germline V gives CDR1 SNHLY, CDR2 FYNNEI. CDR3 sequence: CASRFSILAIWEQFF. DNA for the CDR3: TGTGCCAGCAGGTTCTCAATACTAGCGATTTGGGAGCAGTTCTTC. The full variable domain, rest sourced from reference TRBV2 and TRBJ2-1, is EPEVTQTPSHQVTQMGQEVILRCVPISNHLYFYWYRQILGQKVEFLVSFYNNEISEKSEIFDDQFSVERPDGSNFTLKIRSTKLEDSAMYFCASRFSILAIWEQFFGPGTRLTVL.

This clonotype was detected ten times or more. V gene TRBV4-2 combines with J gene TRBJ2-5; the D gene could be TRBD1 or TRBD2 (7 bases each). The CDR3 has 16 amino acids. CDR1 and CDR2 from the germline V gene are LGHNA and YNFKEQ. V was shortened by 1 base and J by 7 bases, with 19 bases between the two germline ends. The CDR3 is CASSQGGRGGRVTQYF. CDR3 coding DNA: TGTGCCAGCAGCCAAGGGGGCAGGGGGGGTCGGGTGACCCAGTACTTC.

V and J are TRBV19 and TRBJ2-1, with TRBD2 matching over 8 bases. From germline, CDR1 is LNHDA and CDR2 SQIVND (reference sequence). V was pared by 6 bases and J by 7 bases, with 17 bases of the junction left unmatched. This CDR3 comprises 17 residues. The CDR3 loop reads CASRVRETSGPWNEQFF. CDR3 nucleotides: TGTGCCAGTAGGGTCCGGGAAACTAGCGGCCCGTGGAATGAGCAGTTCTTC. The full variable domain, its missing parts supplied by reference TRBV19 and TRBJ2-1, is DGGITQSPKYLFRKEGQNVTLSCEQNLNHDAMYWYRQDPGQGLRLIYYSQIVNDFQKGDIAEGYSVSREKKESFPLTVTSAQKNPTAFYLCASRVRETSGPWNEQFFGPGTRLTVL.

This clonotype has a count of ten or more. This sequence joins TRBV12-3 or TRBV12-4 and TRBJ2-3; D gene uncertain. V lost 4 bases, J lost 4 bases, and 6 bases lay in between. The CDR3 runs to 12 residues. The CDR3 DNA follows: TGTGCCAGCAGTTGGGCGGCAGATACGCAGTATTTT. As protein: CASSWAADTQYF.

V usage is TRBV30 and J usage is TRBJ1-2; tentative D call: TRBD1 (6 bases). The CDR3 is made up of 14 amino acids. V lost 6 bases and J lost 7, with 21 bases in between. From germline, CDR1 is GTSNPN and CDR2 SVGIG (reference sequence). CDR3 sequence: CACPARTVGGGYTF. CDR3 in DNA: TGTGCCTGCCCCGCAAGGACAGTCGGCGGTGGCTACACCTTC.

This clonotype was seen only a few times. This sequence joins TRBV6-1 and TRBJ1-3; D is undetermined. This CDR3 spans 15 amino acids. The germline CDR1 and CDR2 sequences are MNHNS and SASEGT. V was clipped by 5 bases and J by 0 bases, with 11 bases between them. This CDR3 reads CASSIGYSSGNTIYF. CDR3 coding DNA: TGTGCCAGCAGTATAGGCTACTCCTCTGGAAACACCATATATTTT.

This clonotype has a single count. A read error is possible here, since a much larger clone lies one base away. This chain joins TRBV7-6 and TRBJ2-2; D is perhaps TRBD2 (6 bases). The CDR3 is made up of 15 amino acids. Germline values: CDR1 SGHVS, CDR2 FNYEAQ. CDR3 protein: CANSFAGPGGGELFF. CDR3 in DNA: TGTGCCAACAGCTTCGCGGGACCCGGGGGCGGGGAGCTGTTTTTT.

This clonotype was recorded many times. This chain links TRBV6-1 with TRBJ2-7; D call uncertain. With 7 bases removed from V and 3 bases from J, the gap between germline ends came to 10 bases. The germline gives CDR1 MNHNS, CDR2 SASEGT. CDR3 length equals 12 residues. The CDR3 DNA is TGTGCCAGCACCTCCTCGATCTACGAGCAGTACTTC. This gives the protein CASTSSIYEQYF.

This clonotype was observed at least ten times. The rearrangement uses TRBV5-1 and TRBJ1-6, with 7 nucleotides matching TRBD1. Germline V gene data show CDR1 as SGHRS and CDR2 as YFSETQ. The junction had 8 bases not matched to a gene; V was cut back by 3 bases and J by 8 bases. The CDR3 sequence is 15 residues long. DNA for the CDR3: TGCGCCAGCAGCTCCTTTACAGGGGCGGATTCACCCCTCCACTTT. Residues: CASSSFTGADSPLHF.

This clonotype was picked up a small number of times. V is TRBV12-3 or TRBV12-4 and J is TRBJ2-1; 7 bases agree with TRBD2. V dropped 6 bases and J dropped 1; count of bases not matched to a gene: 12. The CDR3 contains 17 residues. CDR3 in amino acids: CASSAGTGLSSYNEQFF. CDR3 DNA: TGTGCCAGCAGCGCGGGAACGGGACTAAGTTCCTACAATGAGCAGTTCTTC.

This clonotype came up many times. The chain is built from TRBV3-1 and TRBJ1-1; the D is unclear. The ends were cut back, 0 bases at V and 2 bases at J, with 7 bases in the middle. CDR3 size: 14 residues. Germline V gives CDR1 LGHDT, CDR2 YNNKEL (reference sequence). The CDR3 nucleotides read TGTGCCAGCAGCCAAGAAGGCGGAAACACTGAAGCTTTCTTT. Its translation is CASSQEGGNTEAFF.

On this clonotype itself: This clone may be a read error of a much larger clone one base away. V and J are TRBV12-3 or TRBV12-4 and TRBJ2-3; D perhaps matches TRBD1 (6 bases). CDR3 length: 15 amino acids. Trimming removed 8 bases at V and 0 bases at J, with 15 bases between. The CDR3 DNA reads TGTGCCAGCGGCCCCGGGACAAGTAGCACAGATACGCAGTATTTT. It translates to CASGPGTSSTDTQYF.

At least ten counts were recorded for this clonotype. The J gene is TRBJ2-3, the V gene TRBV24-1, with 11 bases aligning to TRBD2. The CDR3 loop spans 17 amino acids. Germline values: CDR1 KGHDR, CDR2 SFDVKD. The V segment lost 4 bases and the J segment 3 bases; nucleotides outside the gene matches: 8. The CDR3 DNA follows: TGTGCCACCAGTGACACGGGACTAGCGGAGAGGACAGATACGCAGTATTTT. This codes for CATSDTGLAERTDTQYF.

This clonotype was recorded many times. The chain has TRBV11-2 and TRBJ1-6; D remains ambiguous. This CDR3 is built from 14 residues. CDR1 is SGHAT and CDR2 is FQNNGV in the germline V gene. V dropped 1 base and J dropped 9 bases, with 10 bases sitting between them. The DNA of the CDR3 is TGTGCCAGCAGCTTAGGGGGAGGGCGTTCACCCCTCCACTTT. Translation: CASSLGGGRSPLHF.

This clonotype occurred many times. This chain uses TRBV11-2 with TRBJ2-3; 10 nucleotides agree with TRBD1. This CDR3 is built from 16 residues. V trimming: 0 bases; J trimming: 6 bases; junction bases outside the gene matches: 6. Germline assignment: CDR1 SGHAT and CDR2 FQNNGV. The CDR3 DNA follows: TGTGCCAGCAGCTTAGACCTCGGGACAGGGGCGGATACGCAGTATTTT. This sequence encodes CASSLDLGTGADTQYF.

This clonotype was observed at least ten times. The rearrangement joins TRBV11-2 to TRBJ2-5; 9 bases agree with TRBD1. The CDR3 is 15 residues long. J was trimmed by 3 bases and V by 5 bases; bases with no gene match: 7. Looked up from germline, CDR1 is SGHAT and CDR2 is FQNNGV. DNA of the CDR3: TGTGCCAGCAGCCCGGCACAGGGGGCGAAAGAGACCCAGTACTTC. This sequence encodes CASSPAQGAKETQYF. The full variable domain, in which reference TRBV11-2 and TRBJ2-5 provide the parts outside the CDR3, is EAGVAQSPRYKIIEKRQSVAFWCNPISGHATLYWYQQILGQGPKLLIQFQNNGVVDDSQLPKDRFSAERLKGVDSTLKIQPAKLEDSAVYLCASSPAQGAKETQYFGPGTRLLVL.

This clonotype appeared many times. The chain links TRBV29-1 to TRBJ2-1; 9 bases match TRBD1. The germline CDR1 and CDR2 sequences are SQVTM and ANQGSEA. CDR3 length: 12 amino acids. The CDR3 spells CSGTGTYNEQFF. In DNA form, the CDR3 reads TGCAGTGGGACAGGGACCTACAATGAGCAGTTCTTC.

This clonotype was counted at least ten times. The chain couples TRBV6-1 to TRBJ1-1, with 8 bases identical to TRBD1. The CDR3 totals 13 residues. J gave up 3 bases and V 10 bases, and 7 bases lay outside the gene matches. Germline V gene data show CDR1 as MNHNS and CDR2 as SASEGT. CDR3 loop: CATSRGPDTEAFF. In DNA, the CDR3 is TGTGCCACCTCCAGGGGGCCGGACACTGAAGCTTTCTTT.

This clonotype was picked up many times. J is TRBJ2-3 and V is TRBV14; 8 bases are a match to TRBD2. The CDR3 contains 14 residues. Germline V gene lookup returns CDR1 SGHDN and CDR2 FVKESK. The junction had 2 bases not matched to a gene; V was cut back by 4 bases and J by 2 bases. The CDR3 DNA reads as TGTGCCAGCAGCCCAGCGGGAGTCACAGATACGCAGTATTTT. Translation: CASSPAGVTDTQYF.

This clonotype was recorded many times. CDR3 residues: CASVREREQFF. For the CDR3, the DNA is TGTGCCAGCGTGAGGGAGCGTGAGCAGTTCTTC. The gene calls are TRBV3-1 and TRBJ2-1; D is perhaps TRBD2 (5 bases). CDR1 and CDR2 (germline): LGHDT, YNNKEL (reference sequence). V was cut by 8 bases and J by 9 bases, with 11 bases left in between. The CDR3 extends over 11 amino acids.